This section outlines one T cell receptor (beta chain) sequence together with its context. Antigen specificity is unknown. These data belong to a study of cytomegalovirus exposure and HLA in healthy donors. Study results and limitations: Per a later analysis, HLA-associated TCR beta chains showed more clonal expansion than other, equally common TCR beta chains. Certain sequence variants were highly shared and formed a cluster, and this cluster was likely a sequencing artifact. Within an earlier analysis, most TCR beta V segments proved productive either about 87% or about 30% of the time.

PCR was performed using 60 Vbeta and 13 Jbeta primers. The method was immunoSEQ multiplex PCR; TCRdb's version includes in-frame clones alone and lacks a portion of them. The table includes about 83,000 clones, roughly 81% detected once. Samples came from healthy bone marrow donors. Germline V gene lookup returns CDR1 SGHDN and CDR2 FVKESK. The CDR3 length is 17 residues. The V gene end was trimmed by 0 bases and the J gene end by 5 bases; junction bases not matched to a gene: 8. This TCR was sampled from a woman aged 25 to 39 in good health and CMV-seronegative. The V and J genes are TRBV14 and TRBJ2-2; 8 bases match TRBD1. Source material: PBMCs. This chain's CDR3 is CASSQEAQGARTGELFF. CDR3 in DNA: TGTGCCAGCAGCCAAGAGGCCCAGGGGGCGAGGACCGGGGAGCTGTTTTTT. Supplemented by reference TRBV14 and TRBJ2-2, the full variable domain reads EAGVTQFPSHSVIEKGQTVTLRCDPISGHDNLYWYRRVMGKEIKFLLHFVKESKQDESGMPNNRFLAERTGGTYSTLKVQPAELEDSGVYFCASSQEAQGARTGELFFGEGSRLTVL.